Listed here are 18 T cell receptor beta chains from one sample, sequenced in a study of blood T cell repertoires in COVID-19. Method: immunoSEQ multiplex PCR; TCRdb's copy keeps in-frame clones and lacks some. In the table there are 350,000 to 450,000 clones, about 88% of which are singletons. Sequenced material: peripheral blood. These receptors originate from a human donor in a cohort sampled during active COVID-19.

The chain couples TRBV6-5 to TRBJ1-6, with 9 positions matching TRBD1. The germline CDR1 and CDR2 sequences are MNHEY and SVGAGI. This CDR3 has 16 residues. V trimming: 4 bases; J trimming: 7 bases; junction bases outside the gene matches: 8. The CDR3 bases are TGTGCCAGCAGTTCCCCTACAGGGGGCTTCAATTCACCCCTCCACTTT. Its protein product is CASSSPTGGFNSPLHF.

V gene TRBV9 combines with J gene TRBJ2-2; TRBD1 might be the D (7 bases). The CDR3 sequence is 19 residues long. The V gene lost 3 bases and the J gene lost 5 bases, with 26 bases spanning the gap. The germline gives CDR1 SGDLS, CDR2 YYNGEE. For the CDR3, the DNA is TGTGCCAGCAGCGCCCGCCCAGGGGGAGGAATTGGGTTAACCGGGGAGCTGTTTTTT. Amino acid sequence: CASSARPGGGIGLTGELFF.

The DNA for the CDR3 is TGCGCCAGCAGCCGGGAGACAGGCTACTACGAGCAGTACTTC. The encoded protein is CASSRETGYYEQYF. The V and J genes are TRBV4-1 and TRBJ2-7, with D possibly matching TRBD1 (6 bases). Per the germline V gene, CDR1 is MGHRA and CDR2 is YSYEKL. The CDR3 length is 14 residues. V shed 4 bases and J shed 3 bases, with 13 bases lying between them.

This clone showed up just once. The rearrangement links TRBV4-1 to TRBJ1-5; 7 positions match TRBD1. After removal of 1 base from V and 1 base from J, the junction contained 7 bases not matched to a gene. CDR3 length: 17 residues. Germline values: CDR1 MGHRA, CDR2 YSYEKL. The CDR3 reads CASSQGRQGESNQPQHF. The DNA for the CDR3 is TGCGCCAGCAGCCAAGGCAGACAGGGTGAGAGCAATCAGCCCCAGCATTTT.

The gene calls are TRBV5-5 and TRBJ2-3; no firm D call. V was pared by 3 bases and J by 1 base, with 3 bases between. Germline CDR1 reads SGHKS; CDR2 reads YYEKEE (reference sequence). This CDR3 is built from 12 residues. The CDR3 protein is CASSWRTDTQYF. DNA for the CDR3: TGTGCCAGCAGCTGGCGCACAGATACGCAGTATTTT.

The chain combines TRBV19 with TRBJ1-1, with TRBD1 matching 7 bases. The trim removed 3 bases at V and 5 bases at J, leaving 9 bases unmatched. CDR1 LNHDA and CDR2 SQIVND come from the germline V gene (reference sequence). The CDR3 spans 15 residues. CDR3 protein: CASSIQGTARTEAFF. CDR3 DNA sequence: TGTGCCAGTAGTATCCAAGGGACAGCACGGACTGAAGCTTTCTTT. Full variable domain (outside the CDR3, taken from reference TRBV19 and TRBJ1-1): DGGITQSPKYLFRKEGQNVTLSCEQNLNHDAMYWYRQDPGQGLRLIYYSQIVNDFQKGDIAEGYSVSREKKESFPLTVTSAQKNPTAFYLCASSIQGTARTEAFFGQGTRLTVV.

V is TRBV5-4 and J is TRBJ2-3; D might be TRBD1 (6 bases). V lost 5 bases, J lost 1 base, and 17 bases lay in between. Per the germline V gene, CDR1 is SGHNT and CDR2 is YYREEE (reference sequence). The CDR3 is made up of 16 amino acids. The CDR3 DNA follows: TGTGCCAGCAGGATCACAGGGTATCGGCGCACAGATACGCAGTATTTT. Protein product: CASRITGYRRTDTQYF.

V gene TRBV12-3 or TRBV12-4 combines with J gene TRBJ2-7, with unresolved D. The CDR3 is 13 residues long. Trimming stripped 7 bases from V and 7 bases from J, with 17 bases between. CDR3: CASTPAAREEQYF. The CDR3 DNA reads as TGTGCCAGCACCCCGGCGGCCCGAGAAGAGCAGTACTTC.

The CDR3 nucleotides are TGTGCCAGCAGCCAGGGAACAGGTACAGATACGCAGTATTTT. It encodes CASSQGTGTDTQYF. The genes are TRBV3-1 (or the pseudogene TRBV3-2) and TRBJ2-3; a possible D gene is TRBD1 (5 bases). This CDR3 is built from 14 residues. With 3 bases removed from V and 3 bases from J, the gap between germline ends came to 10 bases. The germline V gene has CDR1 LGHDT and CDR2 YNNKEL (reference sequence).

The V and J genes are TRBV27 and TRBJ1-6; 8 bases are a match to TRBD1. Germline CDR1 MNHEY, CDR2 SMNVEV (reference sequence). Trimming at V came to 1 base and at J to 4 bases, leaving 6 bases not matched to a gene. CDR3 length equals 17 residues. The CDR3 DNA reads TGTGCCAGCAGTTTATTGGGCCAGGGGGCTTATAATTCACCCCTCCACTTT. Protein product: CASSLLGQGAYNSPLHF.

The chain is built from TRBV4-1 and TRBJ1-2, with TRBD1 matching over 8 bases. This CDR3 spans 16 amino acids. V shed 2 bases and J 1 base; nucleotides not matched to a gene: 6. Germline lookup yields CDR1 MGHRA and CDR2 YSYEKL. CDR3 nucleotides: TGCGCCAGCAGCCAACCTACACAGGGGGTTAACTATGGCTACACCTTC. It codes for CASSQPTQGVNYGYTF.

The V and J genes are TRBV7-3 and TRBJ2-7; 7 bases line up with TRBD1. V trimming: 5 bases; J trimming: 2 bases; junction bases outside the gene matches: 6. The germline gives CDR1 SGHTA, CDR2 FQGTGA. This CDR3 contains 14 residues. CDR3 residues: CASSPDGTAYEQYF. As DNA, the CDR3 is TGTGCCAGCAGCCCCGACGGGACAGCCTACGAGCAGTACTTC.

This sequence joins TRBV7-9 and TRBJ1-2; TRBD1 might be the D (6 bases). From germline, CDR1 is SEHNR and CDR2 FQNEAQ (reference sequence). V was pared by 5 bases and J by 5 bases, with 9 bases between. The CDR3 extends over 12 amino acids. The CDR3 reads CASSRDTYGYTF. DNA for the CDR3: TGTGCCAGCAGCCGGGACACATATGGCTACACCTTC.

The CDR3 sequence is CASSGNEGTDTQYF. CDR3 DNA: TGTGCCAGTAGCGGGAATGAGGGCACAGATACGCAGTATTTT. The chain carries TRBV19 and TRBJ2-3; D might be TRBD2 (5 bases). Germline V gives CDR1 LNHDA, CDR2 SQIVND (reference sequence). Trimming took off 6 bases at V and 1 base at J, with 11 bases between the two ends. The CDR3 length is 14 residues.

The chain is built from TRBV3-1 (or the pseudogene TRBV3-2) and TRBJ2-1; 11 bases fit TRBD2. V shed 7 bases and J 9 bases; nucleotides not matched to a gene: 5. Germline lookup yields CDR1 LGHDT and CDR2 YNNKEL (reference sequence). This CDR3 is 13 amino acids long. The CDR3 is CASTLAGGREQFF. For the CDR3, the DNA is TGTGCCAGCACCCTAGCGGGGGGCCGTGAGCAGTTCTTC.

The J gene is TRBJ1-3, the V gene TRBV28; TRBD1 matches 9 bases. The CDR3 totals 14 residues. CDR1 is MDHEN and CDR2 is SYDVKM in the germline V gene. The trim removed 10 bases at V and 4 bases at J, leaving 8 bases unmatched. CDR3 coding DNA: TGTGCCACCACACAGGGGGCGCGGGGAAACACCATATATTTT. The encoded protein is CATTQGARGNTIYF.

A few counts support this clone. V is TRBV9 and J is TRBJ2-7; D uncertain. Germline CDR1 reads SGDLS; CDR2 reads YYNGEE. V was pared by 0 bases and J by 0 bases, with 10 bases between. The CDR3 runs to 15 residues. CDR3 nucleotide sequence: TGTGCCAGCAGCGTAGAGCCAGGCGCCTCCTACGAGCAGTACTTC. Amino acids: CASSVEPGASYEQYF.

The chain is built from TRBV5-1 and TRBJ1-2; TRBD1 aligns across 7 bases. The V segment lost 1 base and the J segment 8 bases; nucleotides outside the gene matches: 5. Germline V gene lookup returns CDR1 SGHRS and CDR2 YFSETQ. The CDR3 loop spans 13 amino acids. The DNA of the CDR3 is TGCGCCAGCAGCTTGTCCGGACAGGTCGGCTACACCTTC. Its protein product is CASSLSGQVGYTF.